A selection of T cell receptor beta chains follows, all from one sample in a study of cytomegalovirus exposure and HLA in healthy donors. Using immunoSEQ multiplex PCR, the repertoire was profiled, and TCRdb retains in-frame clones only, with some absent. The table shows over 150,000 clones, with roughly 70% occurring only once. Sequencing used PBMCs. All receptors come from a woman aged 45-60 years in good health and CMV-seropositive. Both conserved end residues are part of each CDR3. The D gene is left open where the match is weak. Where a row states a size, it is once, few, many or the class of an expanded clone; other rows omit it.

-,-,TRBJ1-5,13,TRBV10-2,CASRSGSGQPQHF,TGCGCCAGCAGATCAGGGTCGGGCCAGCCCCAGCATTTT
-,-,TRBJ1-4,13,TRBV29-1,CSVVAFDGGKLFF,TGCAGCGTTGTGGCATTTGACGGGGGAAAACTGTTTTTT
-,TRBD1,TRBJ1-2,14,TRBV6-1,CASTLGQSFYGYTF,TGTGCCAGCACCCTGGGACAGTCTTTTTATGGCTACACCTTC
-,TRBD1,TRBJ2-7,15,TRBV19,CASSVRDRGPYEQYF,TGTGCCAGTAGTGTCCGCGACAGGGGTCCCTACGAGCAGTACTTC
-,TRBD2,TRBJ2-5,18,TRBV9,CASSVGRLAGGQQETQYF,TGTGCCAGCAGCGTAGGTCGACTAGCGGGGGGTCAACAAGAGACCCAGTACTTC
-,TRBD1,TRBJ1-2,14,TRBV27,CASARGTDPYGYTF,TGTGCCAGCGCTAGGGGGACAGATCCCTATGGCTACACCTTC
-,-,TRBJ1-5,17,TRBV5-1,CASSALPVGQGNQPQHF,TGCGCCAGCAGCGCCTTGCCCGTGGGACAAGGCAATCAGCCCCAGCATTTT
-,-,TRBJ1-4,14,TRBV5-6,CASSLRTVGEKLFF,TGTGCCAGCAGCTTAAGGACAGTCGGGGAAAAACTGTTTTTT
once,-,TRBJ1-1,15,TRBV18,CASSPRQDWDTEAFF,TGTGCCAGCTCACCGAGACAGGATTGGGACACTGAAGCTTTCTTT
-,-,TRBJ1-1,14,TRBV11-1,CASKERGGGTEAFF,TGTGCCAGCAAAGAAAGGGGAGGAGGGACTGAAGCTTTCTTT
-,TRBD2,TRBJ2-4,20,TRBV5-1,CASSQGTSGGARSPKNIQYF,TGCGCCAGCAGTCAAGGAACTAGCGGGGGGGCCAGGAGTCCCAAAAACATTCAGTACTTC
-,-,TRBJ2-5,16,TRBV4-1,CASSKTGATGEETQYF,TGCGCCAGCAGCAAAACGGGAGCCACAGGGGAAGAGACCCAGTACTTC
-,-,TRBJ2-7,14,TRBV27,CASSLSRGSYEQYF,TGTGCCAGCAGTTTATCCCGGGGCTCCTACGAGCAGTACTTC
-,TRBD1,TRBJ2-1,15,TRBV10-1,CASSEPGTGDNEQFF,TGCGCCAGCAGTGAACCCGGGACAGGGGACAATGAGCAGTTCTTC
-,TRBD1,TRBJ2-7,13,TRBV5-4,CASSLEVDRKQYF,TGTGCCAGCAGCTTGGAAGTGGACAGGAAGCAGTACTTC
-,TRBD1,TRBJ2-7,16,TRBV5-4,CASSSYLGQGKNEQYF,TGTGCCAGCAGCTCTTATTTGGGACAGGGGAAAAACGAGCAGTACTTC
-,-,TRBJ1-1,14,TRBV27,CASSPIGPNTEAFF,TGTGCCAGCAGTCCCATTGGCCCGAACACTGAAGCTTTCTTT
-,-,TRBJ1-3,14,TRBV6-6,CASSYPQGGNTIYF,TGTGCCAGCAGTTACCCACAGGGTGGAAACACCATATATTTT